Sequencing of this TCR beta chain was carried out in a study of Graves' ophthalmopathy and Graves' hyperthyroidism. Study-wide results and caveats: In blood appeared most of the expanded thyroid clonotypes whose frequency exceeded 0.001.

Germline V CDR1 and CDR2: MNHNS, SASEGT. V lost 6 bases to trimming and J lost 7 bases; unmatched junction nucleotides: 9. The CDR3 length is 14 residues. Many counts were recorded for this clonotype. The target antigen is unknown. A duration under 3 months, NOSPECS ≥4, CAS ≥3 and moderate-to-severe activity characterized the donors with ophthalmopathy. The TCR beta CDR3 regions underwent amplification from RNA transcripts. An initial RT-PCR round employing HTBI primers preceded a second-round multiplex PCR. From the multiplex PCR reads, TCRdb called clonotypes with MiXCR, one entry per CDR3 protein. The sample holds 200,000 to 250,000 distinct CDR3 sequences, around a fifth seen once.

The material sequenced was peripheral blood. The chain recombines TRBV6-1 with TRBJ1-5, with TRBD1 matching 7 bases. This clonotype was obtained from a woman between 45 and 60 years old with Graves' ophthalmopathy. CDR3 in amino acids: CASSRKGAEQPQHF. As DNA, the CDR3 is TGTGCCAGCAGCCGAAAGGGGGCGGAACAGCCCCAGCATTTT.